This note documents a single T cell receptor (beta chain) sequence. This sample is part of a study of T cell responses to AZD1222 COVID-19 vaccine. Germline V CDR1 and CDR2: SQVTM, ANQGSEA. V lost 6 bases and J lost 2, with 15 bases in between. The CDR3 contains 14 residues. TCRdb's copy holds only in-frame clones and misses some; the assay was immunoSEQ multiplex PCR. The data show about 120,000 clones, around 92% seen once. The TCR was taken from an adult in good health. The sequencing here drew on peripheral blood, taken on day 0 of AZD1222 vaccination. The chain uses TRBV29-1 and TRBJ2-3; tentatively, D is TRBD2 (5 bases). The DNA for the CDR3 is TGCAGCGTGGGAGACACCCGCAACACAGATACGCAGTATTTT. Protein product: CSVGDTRNTDTQYF.